This T cell receptor (beta chain) derives from a study of T cells in Graves' hyperthyroidism and ophthalmopathy. Study in general: It was at initial diagnosis, before any treatment, that peripheral blood was collected.

Extraction of PBMCs used 9 to 10 ml of fresh peripheral blood. This clonotype was observed many times. From RNA transcripts, TCR beta CDR3 regions were amplified. TCR CDR3 underwent first-round RT-PCR with the HTBI primer set. One entry per CDR3 protein results from TCRdb running MiXCR on the multiplex PCR reads. The data contain 410,000 or so distinct CDR3 sequences, roughly 14% of them seen just once; the ten biggest clones take up roughly an eighth. The sequenced sample consisted of blood. This receptor was taken from a man between 18 and 29 years old with Graves' ophthalmopathy.

The CDR3, as DNA: TGTGCCAGCAGCCCTATAGGACAGGGCGGGTCCTACGAGCAGTACTTC. Encoded protein: CASSPIGQGGSYEQYF. The V call is TRBV7-9, the J call TRBJ2-7; 8 nucleotides agree with TRBD1. The CDR3 sequence is 16 residues long. CDR1 and CDR2 from the germline V gene are SEHNR and FQNEAQ (reference sequence). V shed 5 bases, J shed 1 base, and the junction held 10 bases outside the gene matches. Based on the CDR3 plus reference TRBV7-9 and TRBJ2-7, the full variable domain is DTGVSQNPRHKITKRGQNVTFRCDPISEHNRLYWYRQTLGQGPEFLTYFQNEAQLEKSRLLSDRFSAERPKGSFSTLEIQRTEQGDSAMYLCASSPIGQGGSYEQYFGPGTRLTVT.